These 14 T cell receptor beta chains were sequenced from one sample in a study of CD8+ T cells in alopecia areata. After isolation, RNA underwent reverse transcription to generate cDNA as the sequencing template. Generated by immunoSEQ multiplex PCR, the TCRdb table keeps only in-frame clones and is missing some. The sample has approximately 150,000 clones; roughly 60% are singletons. The source material was CD8+ T cells sorted from blood. These receptors all come from a human donor in good health.

As for this clone: The CDR3 does not end in the conserved phenylalanine or tryptophan, so this is likely a read error. The chain's CDR3 is CSARLGYEQYL. CDR3 nucleotides: TGCAGTGCTAGATTGGGTTACGAGCAGTACCTC. This sequence joins TRBV20-1 and TRBJ2-7; no clear D gene. V shed 2 bases and J shed 4 bases, with 6 bases lying between them. Germline-derived CDR1 and CDR2 are DFQATT and SNEGSKA (reference sequence). This CDR3 region has 11 residues.

This clone has more than one count but fewer than ten. The chain couples TRBV6-1 to TRBJ2-7; 10 bases map to TRBD2. This CDR3 comprises 14 residues. The J segment lost 6 bases and the V segment lost 10 bases, leaving 12 bases of the junction unmatched. Germline CDR1 MNHNS, CDR2 SASEGT. The CDR3 DNA follows: TGTGCCACGACTAGCGGGCTATCCCTACTCGAGCAGTACTTC. This encodes CATTSGLSLLEQYF.

V gene TRBV4-2 combines with J gene TRBJ2-1, with D maybe TRBD2 (5 bases). The germline gives CDR1 LGHNA, CDR2 YNFKEQ. V lost 1 base and J lost 0, with 10 bases in between. The CDR3 length is 16 residues. As DNA, the CDR3 is TGTGCCAGCAGCCAAGTTGTGGGGAGCTCCTACAATGAGCAGTTCTTC. Translation: CASSQVVGSSYNEQFF.

The chain combines TRBV30 with TRBJ1-2; D unclear. CDR3 length: 12 residues. From germline, CDR1 is GTSNPN and CDR2 SVGIG (reference sequence). V was clipped by 0 bases and J by 8 bases, with 10 bases between them. Here the CDR3 reads CAWSVLSGGYTF. The DNA for the CDR3 is TGTGCCTGGAGTGTACTATCGGGCGGCTACACCTTC.

This clone was observed a handful of times. The chain joins TRBV7-9 to TRBJ1-2; no clear D gene. CDR1 is SEHNR and CDR2 is FQNEAQ in the germline V gene (reference sequence). V lost 1 base and J lost 3, with 6 bases in between. This CDR3 is built from 13 residues. CDR3 in amino acids: CASSLGQDYGYTF. The CDR3 DNA follows: TGTGCCAGCAGCTTAGGACAAGACTATGGCTACACCTTC. The full variable domain, with the rest looked up from reference TRBV7-9 and TRBJ1-2, is DTGVSQNPRHKITKRGQNVTFRCDPISEHNRLYWYRQTLGQGPEFLTYFQNEAQLEKSRLLSDRFSAERPKGSFSTLEIQRTEQGDSAMYLCASSLGQDYGYTFGSGTRLTVV.

This clone has just a few counts. The rearrangement joins TRBV29-1 to TRBJ2-5, with unresolved D. CDR1 SQVTM and CDR2 ANQGSEA come from the germline V gene. There are 11 residues in the CDR3. V was clipped by 8 bases and J by 7 bases, with 14 bases between them. CDR3 loop: CSPRASGTQYF. The CDR3 DNA reads TGCAGCCCCCGGGCCTCGGGGACCCAGTACTTC.

This rearrangement joins TRBV4-1 to TRBJ2-1, with D unclear. Deletions cut 2 bases from V and 9 bases from J, with 14 bases between. Germline CDR1 and CDR2: MGHRA and YSYEKL. This CDR3 is 14 amino acids long. DNA for the CDR3: TGCGCCAGCAGCCAAATAATGGGAAAGACTGAGCAGTTCTTC. It yields the protein CASSQIMGKTEQFF.

Details on this clone: Compared with germline, one end of the junction differs, possibly owing to a read error. DNA of the CDR3: TGTGCCAGCAGCGAAGGGACTCCCTCCTACGAGCAGTACTTC. Translation gives CASSEGTPSYEQYF. V is TRBV6-1 and J is TRBJ2-7; the D gene is possibly TRBD2 (6 bases). This CDR3 has 14 residues. Looked up from germline, CDR1 is MNHNS and CDR2 is SASEGT.

This chain uses TRBV1 with TRBJ1-5; TRBD1, the D gene given by the table, was not confirmed from the DNA. TRBV1 is noted as a pseudogene. The CDR3 is 14 amino acids. The CDR3 sequence is CTSSQRQGNQPQHF. In nucleotides, the CDR3 is TGCACCAGCAGCCAAAGACAGGGGAATCAGCCCCAGCATTTT.

This chain joins TRBV5-6 and TRBJ2-1; 11 bases match TRBD1. In germline, CDR1 is SGHDT, CDR2 YYEEEE. This CDR3 is built from 16 residues. The V and J ends lost 5 bases and 4 bases, in that order; junction bases with no gene match: 8. This chain's CDR3 is CASSTPGDRGYNEQFF. CDR3 DNA sequence: TGTGCCAGCAGTACCCCCGGGGACAGGGGGTACAATGAGCAGTTCTTC. Combining the CDR3 with reference TRBV5-6 and TRBJ2-1 gives the whole variable domain DAGVTQSPTHLIKTRGQQVTLRCSPKSGHDTVSWYQQALGQGPQFIFQYYEEEERQRGNFPDRFSGHQFPNYSSELNVNALLLGDSALYLCASSTPGDRGYNEQFFGPGTRLTVL.

This chain connects TRBV5-4 to TRBJ2-3; TRBD2 matches 7 bases. The CDR3 runs to 19 residues. Germline assignment: CDR1 SGHNT and CDR2 YYREEE (reference sequence). The J segment lost 0 bases and the V segment lost 0 bases, leaving 13 bases of the junction unmatched. This CDR3 is CASSLGLLAEIPSTDTQYF. The CDR3 DNA follows: TGTGCCAGCAGCTTGGGGCTCCTAGCGGAGATACCTAGCACAGATACGCAGTATTTT.

The chain joins TRBV2 to TRBJ2-3; D unclear. Germline V gives CDR1 SNHLY, CDR2 FYNNEI. V was shortened by 6 bases and J by 8 bases, with 6 bases between the two germline ends. This CDR3 comprises 10 residues. The CDR3 spells CASSDGTQYF. DNA of the CDR3: TGTGCCAGCAGCGACGGTACGCAGTATTTT. Looking up the rest from reference TRBV2 and TRBJ2-3 gives the full variable domain: EPEVTQTPSHQVTQMGQEVILRCVPISNHLYFYWYRQILGQKVEFLVSFYNNEISEKSEIFDDQFSVERPDGSNFTLKIRSTKLEDSAMYFCASSDGTQYFGPGTRLTVL.

The chain has TRBV29-1 and TRBJ1-2; D possibly corresponds to TRBD1 (6 bases). V lost 5 bases and J 8 bases, leaving 12 bases between the germline ends. The CDR3 consists of 11 residues. Germline V gene sequence: CDR1 SQVTM, CDR2 ANQGSEA. The CDR3 is CSVTGQGGYTF. Written as DNA, the CDR3 is TGCAGCGTTACAGGGCAGGGGGGCTACACCTTC.

Only a few counts were recorded for this clone. The chain links TRBV18 to TRBJ1-3; no clear D gene. Germline V gives CDR1 KGHSH, CDR2 LQKENI. The germline V and J ends were trimmed by 0 bases and 1 base, with 4 bases remaining between them. The CDR3 is 14 residues long. CDR3 sequence reads: CASSPPGSGNTIYF. Here the CDR3 DNA reads TGTGCCAGCTCACCACCGGGGTCTGGAAACACCATATATTTT.